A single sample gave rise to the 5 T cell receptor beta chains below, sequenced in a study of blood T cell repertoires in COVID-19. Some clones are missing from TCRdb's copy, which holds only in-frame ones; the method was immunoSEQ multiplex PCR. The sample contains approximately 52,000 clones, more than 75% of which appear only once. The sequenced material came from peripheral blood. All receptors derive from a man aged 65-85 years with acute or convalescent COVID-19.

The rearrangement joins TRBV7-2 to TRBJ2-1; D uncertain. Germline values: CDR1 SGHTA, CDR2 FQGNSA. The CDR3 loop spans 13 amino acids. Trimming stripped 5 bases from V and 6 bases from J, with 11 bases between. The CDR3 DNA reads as TGTGCCAGCAGCCCTGGCGGCCTCAATGAGCAGTTCTTC. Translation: CASSPGGLNEQFF.

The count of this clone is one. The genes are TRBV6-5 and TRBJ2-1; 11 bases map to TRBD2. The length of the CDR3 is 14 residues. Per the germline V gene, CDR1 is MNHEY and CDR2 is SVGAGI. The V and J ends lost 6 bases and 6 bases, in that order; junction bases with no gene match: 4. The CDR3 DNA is TGTGCCAGCAGGGCTAGCGGGGGGACCAATGAGCAGTTCTTC. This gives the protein CASRASGGTNEQFF.

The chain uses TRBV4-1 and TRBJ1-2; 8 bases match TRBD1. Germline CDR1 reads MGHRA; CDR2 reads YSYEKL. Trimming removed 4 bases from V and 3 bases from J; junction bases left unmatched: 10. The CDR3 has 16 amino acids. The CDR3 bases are TGCGCCAGCAGCCCCACAGGGACAGGCGAACACTATGGCTACACCTTC. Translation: CASSPTGTGEHYGYTF.

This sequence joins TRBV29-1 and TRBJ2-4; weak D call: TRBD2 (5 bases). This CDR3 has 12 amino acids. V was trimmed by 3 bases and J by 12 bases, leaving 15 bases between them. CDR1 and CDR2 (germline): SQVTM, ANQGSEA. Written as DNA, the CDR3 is TGCAGCGTTGAGGCCCCCTACGGGAATCAGTACTTC. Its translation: CSVEAPYGNQYF.

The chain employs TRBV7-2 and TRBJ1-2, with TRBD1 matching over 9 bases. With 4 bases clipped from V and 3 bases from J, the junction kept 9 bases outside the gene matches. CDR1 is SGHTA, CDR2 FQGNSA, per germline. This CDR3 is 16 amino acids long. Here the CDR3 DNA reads TGTGCCAGCAGCTCAACACCGGGACAGGGCCACTATGGCTACACCTTC. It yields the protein CASSSTPGQGHYGYTF.